These 9 T cell receptor beta chains originate from one sample sequenced in a study of OX40 agonist ivuxolimab in advanced cancers. The assay was immunoSEQ multiplex PCR, and TCRdb's table has in-frame clones only and misses some. The table shows 23,000 or so clones, with 88% occurring only once. The specimen comprised CD4+ or CD8+ T cells sorted from blood, sampled in a trial of the OX40 agonist ivuxolimab. The receptors were gathered from an adult with an advanced solid tumor such as melanoma, head and neck, liver or kidney cancer.

The genes are TRBV18 and TRBJ2-3, with unresolved D. Germline V lookup: CDR1 KGHSH, CDR2 LQKENI. CDR3 length: 14 residues. The V gene lost 2 bases and the J gene lost 0 bases, with 6 bases spanning the gap. The CDR3 is CASSPTPSTDTQYF. The CDR3 DNA is TGTGCCAGCTCACCAACGCCTAGCACAGATACGCAGTATTTT.

V usage is TRBV9 and J usage is TRBJ1-1, with 9 bases identical to TRBD1. The CDR3 is 16 residues long. Unmatched junction bases numbered 15, after V lost 7 bases and J lost 5 bases. Germline CDR1 reads SGDLS; CDR2 reads YYNGEE. The DNA for the CDR3 is TGTGCCAGCGGAAAGGGACAGGGAGTTTTTAATACTGAAGCTTTCTTT. Translating gives CASGKGQGVFNTEAFF.

The J gene is TRBJ1-6, the V gene TRBV18, with 9 bases matching TRBD1. V was pared by 4 bases and J by 9 bases, with 10 bases of the junction left unmatched. Germline CDR1 reads KGHSH; CDR2 reads LQKENI. CDR3 length equals 16 residues. In DNA form, the CDR3 reads TGTGCCAGCTCACTAAGGGACAGGGAAGGGGGTTCACCCCTCCACTTT. Translating gives CASSLRDREGGSPLHF.

This clone was seen just once. This chain uses TRBV7-9 with TRBJ2-7, with D possibly TRBD2 on 5 matching bases. The CDR3 extends over 16 amino acids. CDR1 and CDR2 (germline): SEHNR, FQNEAQ (reference sequence). V dropped 1 base and J dropped 3 bases, with 16 bases sitting between them. CDR3 sequence: CASSLGLGAVDYEQYF. The CDR3 DNA is TGTGCCAGCAGCTTAGGGTTAGGAGCGGTTGACTACGAGCAGTACTTC.

This clone was found once. The V call is TRBV11-2, the J call TRBJ1-3; maybe TRBD1 (5 bases). CDR1 and CDR2 (germline): SGHAT, FQNNGV. The CDR3 length is 19 residues. V dropped 5 bases and J dropped 0 bases, with 23 bases sitting between them. CDR3 DNA: TGTGCCAGCAGCCCCCGGTTTTTGGGACGACGCACCTCTGGAAACACCATATATTTT. Translation: CASSPRFLGRRTSGNTIYF. Combining the CDR3 with reference TRBV11-2 and TRBJ1-3 gives the whole variable domain EAGVAQSPRYKIIEKRQSVAFWCNPISGHATLYWYQQILGQGPKLLIQFQNNGVVDDSQLPKDRFSAERLKGVDSTLKIQPAKLEDSAVYLCASSPRFLGRRTSGNTIYFGEGSWLTVV.

The chain recombines TRBV10-2 with TRBJ2-6, with 8 positions matching TRBD2. Germline-derived CDR1 and CDR2 are WSHSY and SAAADI. This CDR3 is built from 16 residues. V dropped 7 bases and J dropped 4; count of bases not matched to a gene: 9. CDR3 coding DNA: TGCGCCAGCACCCTCGGGGGGGCGCGGGGGGCCAACGTCCTGACTTTC. Its protein product is CASTLGGARGANVLTF.

V is TRBV30 and J is TRBJ2-6; TRBD1 aligns across 8 bases. After removal of 4 bases from V and 0 bases from J, the junction contained 5 bases not matched to a gene. The V gene's germline CDR1 is GTSNPN and CDR2 SVGIG (reference sequence). CDR3 length: 16 amino acids. CDR3 nucleotides: TGTGCCTGGAAAACAGGGGGAAGCTCTGGGGCCAACGTCCTGACTTTC. Translating it yields CAWKTGGSSGANVLTF.

The genes are TRBV19 and TRBJ1-5; the match to TRBD1 covers 8 bases. Per the germline V gene, CDR1 is LNHDA and CDR2 is SQIVND (reference sequence). The CDR3 runs to 21 residues. Trimming removed 3 bases from V and 0 bases from J; junction bases left unmatched: 19. CDR3 loop: CASSILLRWGQEENSNQPQHF. CDR3 in DNA: TGTGCCAGTAGTATTCTCTTGCGGTGGGGACAGGAGGAAAATAGCAATCAGCCCCAGCATTTT.

CDR3 region: CASSITSGVTNEQFF. CDR3 DNA: TGTGCCAGTAGTATAACTAGCGGGGTCACAAATGAGCAGTTCTTC. The chain combines TRBV19 with TRBJ2-1, with 10 bases aligning to TRBD2. The V gene end was trimmed by 2 bases and the J gene end by 7 bases; junction bases not matched to a gene: 5. CDR3 length: 15 residues. Germline V lookup: CDR1 LNHDA, CDR2 SQIVND (reference sequence).